This T cell receptor (beta chain) comes out of a study of shared clonotypes between healthy human individuals. Study-level information: Each donor had three CD4 naive, three CD4 memory, two CD8 naive and one CD8 memory plate.

General study findings and limits: Generation probabilities were higher for clonotypes shared across all four sorted-subset donors than for unshared ones. Donor clonotype sharing was expected to depend on sequencing depth.

Profiling relied on immunoSEQ multiplex PCR, and the TCRdb table lists in-frame clones only, not all of them. The top ten clones hold 0.045% to 0.06% of a sample with about 610,000 clones, 95% to 98% of them seen once. V lost 2 bases and J lost 3, with 11 bases in between. Germline CDR1 and CDR2: SEHNR and FQNEAQ (reference sequence). This CDR3 region has 15 residues. This clone appeared a single time. Antigen unknown. The sequenced sample was naive CD4+ T cells sorted from blood. Subset noted: CD45RA+ positively selected. The chain links TRBV7-9 to TRBJ2-1; D not certain. The source of this sequence is a woman aged 25-40 years in good health. CDR3 in DNA: TGTGCCAGCAGCTTACATGGGGTCATCTACAATGAGCAGTTCTTC. The encoded protein is CASSLHGVIYNEQFF.